This T cell receptor (beta chain) originates from a study of T cell repertoires in cytomegalovirus infection. With 5 bases clipped from V and 2 bases from J, the junction kept 5 bases outside the gene matches. CDR3 length: 14 residues. Germline CDR1 and CDR2: LNHNV and YYDKDF (reference sequence). TCRdb called the reads again in MiXCR, with one record for every CDR3 protein. This sample has hundreds of thousands of distinct CDR3 sequences; approximately 32% occur once, and the top ten carry roughly 12%. This clonotype was detected only a few times. Its specificity is unknown. This chain links TRBV15 with TRBJ2-5, with 7 bases fitting TRBD2. Sequencing was performed on cultured CD8+ T cells from PBMCs, taken from culture after CMV antigen stimulation. The origin of this receptor is a human donor in good health (CMV status not recorded). Some clones in this sample may be carry-over from other donors' samples. DNA for the CDR3: TGTGCCACCAGCGGTCGAGCGGGGCAAGAGACCCAGTACTTC. This codes for CATSGRAGQETQYF.